The source of this T cell receptor (beta chain) is a study of T cell responses to AZD1222 COVID-19 vaccine. Clones were read by immunoSEQ multiplex PCR, and TCRdb kept only the in-frame ones, dropping some. The sample lists approximately 150,000 clones, 85% to 95% occurring once. For this clone: Its specificity is not known.

Study findings and constraints: Variant regions that are unmutated are reportedly the target of nearly half of spike-specific TCRs. Two AZD1222 administrations were followed by greater Spike-specific TCR breadth and depth. The span of vaccine-associated CD4 TCRs extended across spike, with dominance at 160-218 and 743-854. The study identified only six AZD1222 recipients as seropositive at baseline.

The germline V gene encodes CDR1 MDHEN and CDR2 SYDVKM. This CDR3 has 15 residues. V shed 3 bases, J shed 4 bases, and the junction held 8 bases outside the gene matches. Sequenced here: peripheral blood, sampled after recovery from COVID-19. The TCR comes from an adult who had recovered from COVID-19. J is TRBJ2-5 and V is TRBV28; the match to TRBD2 covers 7 bases. The CDR3 protein is CASSFNSGGVETQYF. The CDR3 region has the DNA TGTGCCAGCAGTTTCAACTCGGGGGGAGTAGAGACCCAGTACTTC.